The present TCR beta chain was sequenced within a study of CD8 T cells in ankylosing spondylitis. Study-level results: Disease-linked clones were reportedly significantly enriched in matched ankylosing spondylitis synovial fluid. Ankylosing spondylitis blood appeared to carry a characteristic TCR beta motif of several highly homologous variants.

This clonotype turned up a few times. Its antigen is not identified. One entry per CDR3 protein results from TCRdb running MiXCR on the 5' RACE reads. The sample yields about 180,000 distinct CDR3 sequences, around 9.6% seen once. Source material: blood, either unsorted or a sorted T cell fraction (not recorded which). This TCR derives from a female donor with ankylosing spondylitis or in good health (not recorded which).

In DNA form, the CDR3 reads TGTGCCAGCAGCATCTCGGGACAGGGGAACACCGGGGAGCTGTTTTTT. Translated, it gives CASSISGQGNTGELFF. The V call is TRBV9, the J call TRBJ2-2, with 9 bases identical to TRBD1. V gave up 4 bases and J gave up 1 base; unmatched junction bases: 5. This CDR3 is built from 16 residues. Germline V CDR1 and CDR2: SGDLS, YYNGEE.